The next 4 T cell receptor beta chains were all read from a single sample in a study of cytomegalovirus exposure and HLA in healthy donors (TCRdb year 2017). Libraries came from the immunoSEQ multiplex PCR assay. Held by TCRdb, this immuneACCESS table contains in-frame sequences only and omits some clones. Under half of the omission traces to an unresolved V gene where checked; the cause of the rest is unknown. Within this sample are fewer than 150,000 clones, with more than 85% of them counted one time only. Clones ranked in the top ten supply just over 8.5% of the sample. The sequenced sample was PBMCs. Receptor source: a man aged 18 to 35 in good health and CMV-seropositive.

The chain employs TRBV27 and TRBJ1-2; 7 bases map to TRBD1. CDR1 and CDR2 from the germline V gene are MNHEY and SMNVEV (reference sequence). J gave up 4 bases and V 5 bases, and 16 bases lay outside the gene matches. The length of the CDR3 is 17 residues. CDR3 amino acids: CASSPYGTAQDTYGYTF. The CDR3 DNA reads as TGTGCCAGCAGTCCGTACGGGACAGCCCAAGATACCTATGGCTACACCTTC.

This chain joins TRBV12-2 and TRBJ1-5. TRBV12-2 is shown as a pseudogene. The CDR3 loop spans 13 amino acids. Here the CDR3 reads CASRLVEGQPQHF. CDR3 sequence (DNA): TGTGCAAGTCGCTTAGTCGAGGGCCAGCCCCAGCATTTT.

The chain employs TRBV7-8 and TRBJ1-2, with TRBD1 matching 8 bases. CDR1 is SGHVS and CDR2 is FQNEAQ in the germline V gene. With V trimmed by 5 bases and J by 4 bases, 6 bases remained unmatched. The CDR3 sequence is 14 residues long. CDR3 sequence reads: CASSPDRVGYGYTF. The CDR3 nucleotides are TGTGCCAGCAGCCCGGACAGGGTTGGCTATGGCTACACCTTC.

The CDR3 nucleotides read TGTGCCAGCAGCTCGAAGGGGACTAGAGTCTACGAGCAGTACTTC. It yields the protein CASSSKGTRVYEQYF. The chain carries TRBV5-4 and TRBJ2-7, with 8 bases aligning to TRBD2. Germline V gene data show CDR1 as SGHNT and CDR2 as YYREEE (reference sequence). The trim removed 3 bases at V and 3 bases at J, leaving 8 bases unmatched. The CDR3 has 15 residues.